The source of this T cell receptor beta chain is a study of pediatric ulcerative colitis. Trimming removed 0 bases from V and 5 bases from J; junction bases left unmatched: 13. The CDR3 runs 19 residues. Germline V gene lookup returns CDR1 SGHNT and CDR2 YENEEA. Up to 500,000 reads were sequenced per sample. This table comes from immunoSEQ multiplex PCR, and its TCRdb copy is limited to in-frame clones, with some not included. The sample holds about 64,000 clones; less than 90% are singletons and the top ten take 3% to 4.5%. Points on this clone: Antigen: not known.

Regarding the study as a whole: Two rectal clonotypes were found only in ulcerative colitis patients, all of them.

The rearrangement joins TRBV11-3 to TRBJ2-2; the match to TRBD1 covers 9 bases. The TCR comes from a boy aged 5 to 17 with severe ulcerative colitis. Material for sequencing was blood. The CDR3 is CASSLDFPEQGARTGELFF. The CDR3 DNA sequence: TGTGCCAGCAGCTTAGATTTCCCTGAACAGGGGGCGAGAACCGGGGAGCTGTTTTTT.